This paragraph reports one T cell receptor (beta chain). Its specific antigen is unknown. Base-call qualities are not available, and no considerably larger clone is one nucleotide away. Separate from the approximately 670-subject first cohort, the validation cohort of roughly 120 subjects was the group to which the donors belonged. The data were taken from a study of cytomegalovirus exposure and HLA in healthy donors (dated by TCRdb to between 2016 and 2019). In terms of the full investigation: According to a later analysis, one platform produced both the roughly 130 validation repertoires and the roughly 650 repertoires of the first cohort. In addition to the first cohort of roughly 700 subjects, a separate validation cohort of 130 or so different subjects was used. The study was designed to test whether signatures of past pathogen exposure could be identified by cataloging public T cell receptors. High-throughput TCR immunosequencing, statistical association of individual TCRs with disease status, and machine learning were combined to predict cytomegalovirus infection status.

The investigation overall reported the following: It was suggested by the authors that the approach could potentially be generalized to other disease states and immunological phenotypes. In vitro tests confirmed that a few of the cytomegalovirus-associated TCR beta chains recognize cytomegalovirus antigens. While some public TCRs were present in many individuals, most TCR sequences turned up only very rarely across donors. The study listed 164 TCR beta chains as associated with cytomegalovirus. In both the original and validation cohorts, the classifier was reported to diagnose cytomegalovirus status with high specificity and sensitivity. Of the cluster scores, roughly 95% were above 0 in a later analysis, which found that TCRs clustered in the first cohort also tended to co-occur in the approximately 130 validation repertoires. A later analysis had no HLA typing for the validation cohort, so co-occurrence there was scored across all 110 or so repertoires.

Measured from the cysteine to the phenylalanine, the CDR3 is 18 residues long. CDR3 DNA only is kept here, 54 bases in frame from base 1. V loses 0 bases of germline sequence and J loses 5 bases, and the interval between the two ends is 20 bases. CDR1 SGDLS and CDR2 YYNGEE were looked up in the germline V gene. The library was prepared using the immunoSEQ multiplex PCR assay. In the original analysis: A statistical classification framework was developed to diagnose cytomegalovirus status using the catalog of TCR beta chain sequences. In TCRdb, the immuneACCESS table is reduced to in-frame sequences with V and J assigned. These tables do not hold every clone; where another copy was compared, an unresolved V gene accounts for under half, and the others remain unexplained. Clonal size and the V and J genes are those of that table, whereas D and trimming came from the DNA. The sample contains 95,000 to 150,000 clones, approximately 90% of them found a single time. Roughly 6% of the sample is held by the ten biggest clonotypes.

The receptor was derived from a woman aged 18-29 years in good health and CMV-seropositive. The specimen was PBMCs. The V and J segments used are TRBV9 and TRBJ1-4; no D segment can be confidently identified. The nucleotide sequence reads as follows: TGTGCCAGCAGCGTAGCACCCGTTGGGCCGGCGTTGAATGAAAAACTGTTTTTT. Its protein is CASSVAPVGPALNEKLFF.